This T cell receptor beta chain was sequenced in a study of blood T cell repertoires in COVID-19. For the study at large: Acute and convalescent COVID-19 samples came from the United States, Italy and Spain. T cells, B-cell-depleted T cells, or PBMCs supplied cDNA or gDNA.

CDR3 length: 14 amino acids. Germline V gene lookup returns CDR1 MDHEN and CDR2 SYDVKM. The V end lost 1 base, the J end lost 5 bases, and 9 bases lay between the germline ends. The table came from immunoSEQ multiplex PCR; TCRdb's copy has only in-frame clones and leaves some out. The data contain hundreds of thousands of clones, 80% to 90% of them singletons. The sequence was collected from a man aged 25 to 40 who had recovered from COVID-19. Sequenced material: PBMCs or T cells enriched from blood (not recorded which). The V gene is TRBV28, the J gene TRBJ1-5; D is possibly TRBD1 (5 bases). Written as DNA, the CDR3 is TGTGCCAGCAGTTTATTCGGCAGGGATCAGCCCCAGCATTTT. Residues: CASSLFGRDQPQHF.